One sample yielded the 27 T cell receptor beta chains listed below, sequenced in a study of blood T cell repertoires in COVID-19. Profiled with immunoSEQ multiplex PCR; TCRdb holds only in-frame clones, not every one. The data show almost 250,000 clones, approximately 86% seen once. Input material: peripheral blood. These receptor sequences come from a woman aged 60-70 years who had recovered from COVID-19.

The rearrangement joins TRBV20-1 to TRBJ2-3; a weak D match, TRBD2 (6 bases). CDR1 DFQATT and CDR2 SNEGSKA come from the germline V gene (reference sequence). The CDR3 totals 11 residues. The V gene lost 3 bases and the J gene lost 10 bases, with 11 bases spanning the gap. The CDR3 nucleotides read TGCAGTGCTAGGACTAGAGGGGCGCAGTATTTT. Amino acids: CSARTRGAQYF.

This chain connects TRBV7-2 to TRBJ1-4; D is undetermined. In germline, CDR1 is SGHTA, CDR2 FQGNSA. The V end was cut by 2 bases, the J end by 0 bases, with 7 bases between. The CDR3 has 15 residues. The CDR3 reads CASSLSSATNEKLFF. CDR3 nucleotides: TGTGCCAGCAGCTTATCTAGTGCAACTAATGAAAAACTGTTTTTT.

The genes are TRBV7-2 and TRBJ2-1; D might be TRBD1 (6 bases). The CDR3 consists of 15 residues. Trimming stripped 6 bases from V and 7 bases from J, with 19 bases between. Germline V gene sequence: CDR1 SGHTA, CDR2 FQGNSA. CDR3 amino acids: CASRPLRGGNNEQFF. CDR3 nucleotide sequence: TGTGCCAGCAGACCGCTACGAGGGGGTAATAATGAGCAGTTCTTC.

The CDR3 loop is CASSLGGGDTGELFF. The DNA for the CDR3 is TGTGCCAGCAGCTTAGGGGGAGGCGACACCGGGGAGCTGTTTTTT. This rearrangement joins TRBV7-8 to TRBJ2-2, with a weak D call TRBD2 (6 bases). Between the trimmed V and J ends, which lost 1 base and 3 bases, there was a span of 9 bases. The CDR3 totals 15 residues. Germline V CDR1 and CDR2: SGHVS, FQNEAQ. The whole variable domain, filled in from reference TRBV7-8 and TRBJ2-2, reads GAGVSQSPRYKVAKRGQDVALRCDPISGHVSLFWYQQALGQGPEFLTYFQNEAQLDKSGLPSDRFFAERPEGSVSTLKIQRTQQEDSAVYLCASSLGGGDTGELFFGEGSRLTVL.

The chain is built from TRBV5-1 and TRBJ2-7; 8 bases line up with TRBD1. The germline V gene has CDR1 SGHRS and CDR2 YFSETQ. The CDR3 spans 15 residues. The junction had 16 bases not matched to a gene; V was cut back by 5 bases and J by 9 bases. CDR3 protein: CASRYGQGSPSAQYF. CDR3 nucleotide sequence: TGCGCCAGCAGGTACGGACAGGGTAGCCCATCCGCGCAGTACTTC.

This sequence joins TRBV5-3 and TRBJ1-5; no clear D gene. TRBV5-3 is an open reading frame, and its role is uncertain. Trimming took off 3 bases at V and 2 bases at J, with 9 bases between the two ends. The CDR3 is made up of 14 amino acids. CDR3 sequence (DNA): TGTGCCAGAAGCTCCTATGAGGGCAATCAGCCCCAGCATTTT. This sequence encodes CARSSYEGNQPQHF.

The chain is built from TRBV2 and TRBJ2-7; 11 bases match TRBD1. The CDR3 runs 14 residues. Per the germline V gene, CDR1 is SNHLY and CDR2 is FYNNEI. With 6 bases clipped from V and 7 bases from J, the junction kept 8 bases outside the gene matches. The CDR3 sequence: CASSGGQGAYEQYF. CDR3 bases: TGTGCCAGCAGCGGCGGACAGGGGGCGTATGAGCAGTACTTC.

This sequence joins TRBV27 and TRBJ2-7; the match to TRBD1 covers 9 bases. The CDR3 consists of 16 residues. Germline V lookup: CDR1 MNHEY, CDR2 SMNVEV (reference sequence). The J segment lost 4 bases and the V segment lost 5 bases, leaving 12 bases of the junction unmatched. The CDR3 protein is CASSPYSTGTGYEQYF. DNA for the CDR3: TGTGCCAGCAGTCCCTATTCCACCGGGACAGGGTACGAGCAGTACTTC.

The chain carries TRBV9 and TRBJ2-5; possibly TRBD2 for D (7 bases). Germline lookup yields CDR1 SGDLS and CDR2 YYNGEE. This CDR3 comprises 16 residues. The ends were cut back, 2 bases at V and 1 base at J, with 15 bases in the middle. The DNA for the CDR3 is TGTGCCAGCAGCGTGGGCCGGCGGGGGCCCCAAGAGACCCAGTACTTC. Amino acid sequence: CASSVGRRGPQETQYF.

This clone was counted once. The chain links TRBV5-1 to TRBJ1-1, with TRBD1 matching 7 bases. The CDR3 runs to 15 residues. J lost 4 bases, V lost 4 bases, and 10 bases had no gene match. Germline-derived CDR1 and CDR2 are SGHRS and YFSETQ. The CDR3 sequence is CASSSPTGKGTEAFF. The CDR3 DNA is TGCGCCAGCAGCAGCCCGACAGGGAAGGGCACTGAAGCTTTCTTT. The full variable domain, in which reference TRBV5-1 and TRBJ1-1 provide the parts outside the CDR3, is KAGVTQTPRYLIKTRGQQVTLSCSPISGHRSVSWYQQTPGQGLQFLFEYFSETQRNKGNFPGRFSGRQFSNSRSEMNVSTLELGDSALYLCASSSPTGKGTEAFFGQGTRLTVV.

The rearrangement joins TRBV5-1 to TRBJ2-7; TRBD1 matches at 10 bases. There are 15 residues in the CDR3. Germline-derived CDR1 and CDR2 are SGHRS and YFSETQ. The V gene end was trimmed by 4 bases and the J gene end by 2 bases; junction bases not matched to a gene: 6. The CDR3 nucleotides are TGCGCCAGCAGCGGGTTAGGACAGGGGGCCTACGAGCAGTACTTC. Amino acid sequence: CASSGLGQGAYEQYF.

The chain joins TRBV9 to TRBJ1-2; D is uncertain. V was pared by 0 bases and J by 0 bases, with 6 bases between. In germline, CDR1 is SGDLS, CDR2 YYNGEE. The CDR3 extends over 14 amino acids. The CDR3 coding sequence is TGTGCCAGCAGCGTAGGGGGAGCTAACTATGGCTACACCTTC. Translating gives CASSVGGANYGYTF.

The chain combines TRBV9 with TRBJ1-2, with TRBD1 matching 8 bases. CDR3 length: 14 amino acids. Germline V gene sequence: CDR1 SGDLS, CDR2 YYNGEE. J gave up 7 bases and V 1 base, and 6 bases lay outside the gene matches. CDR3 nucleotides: TGTGCCAGCAGCGTATTAGACAGGGGCGGTGGCTACACCTTC. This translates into CASSVLDRGGGYTF. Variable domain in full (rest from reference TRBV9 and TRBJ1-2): DSGVTQTPKHLITATGQRVTLRCSPRSGDLSVYWYQQSLDQGLQFLIQYYNGEERAKGNILERFSAQQFPDLHSELNLSSLELGDSALYFCASSVLDRGGGYTFGSGTRLTVV.

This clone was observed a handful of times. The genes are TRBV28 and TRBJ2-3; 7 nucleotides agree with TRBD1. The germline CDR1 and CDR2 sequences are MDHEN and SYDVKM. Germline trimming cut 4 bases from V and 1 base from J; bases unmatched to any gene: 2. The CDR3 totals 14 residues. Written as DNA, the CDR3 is TGTGCCAGCAGTTGGCAGGGGGGCACAGATACGCAGTATTTT. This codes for CASSWQGGTDTQYF.

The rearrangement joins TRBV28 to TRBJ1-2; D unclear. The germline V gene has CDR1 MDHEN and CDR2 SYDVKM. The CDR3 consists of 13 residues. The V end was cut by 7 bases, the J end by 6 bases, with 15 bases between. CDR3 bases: TGTGCCAGCACTCACCCTGAACAGAATGGCTACACCTTC. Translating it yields CASTHPEQNGYTF.

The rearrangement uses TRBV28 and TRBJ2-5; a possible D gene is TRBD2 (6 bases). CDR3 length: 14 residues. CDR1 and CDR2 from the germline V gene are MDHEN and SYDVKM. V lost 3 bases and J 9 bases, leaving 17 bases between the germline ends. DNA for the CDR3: TGTGCCAGCAGTTTCCCCGACACCAGGAGGGCCCAGTACTTC. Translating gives CASSFPDTRRAQYF.

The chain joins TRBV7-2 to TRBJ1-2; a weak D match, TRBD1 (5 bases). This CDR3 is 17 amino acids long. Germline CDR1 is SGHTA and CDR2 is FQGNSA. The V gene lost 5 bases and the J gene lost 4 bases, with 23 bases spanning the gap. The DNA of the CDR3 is TGTGCCAGCAGCCTCGTCCGTGCCGCGGGGGGGGGCTATGGCTACACCTTC. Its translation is CASSLVRAAGGGYGYTF.

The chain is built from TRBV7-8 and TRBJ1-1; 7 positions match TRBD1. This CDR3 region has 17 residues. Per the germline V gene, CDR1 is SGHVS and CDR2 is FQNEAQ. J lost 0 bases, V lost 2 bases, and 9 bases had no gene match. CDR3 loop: CASSLLGRGALNTEAFF. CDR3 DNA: TGTGCCAGCAGCTTATTGGGCAGGGGGGCCTTGAACACTGAAGCTTTCTTT.

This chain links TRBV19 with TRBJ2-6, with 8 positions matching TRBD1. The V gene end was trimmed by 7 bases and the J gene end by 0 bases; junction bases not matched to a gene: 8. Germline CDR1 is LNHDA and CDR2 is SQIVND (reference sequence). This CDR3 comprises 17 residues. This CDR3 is CASTLGTGLSGANVLTF. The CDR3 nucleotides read TGTGCCAGTACCCTCGGGACAGGCCTCTCTGGGGCCAACGTCCTGACTTTC. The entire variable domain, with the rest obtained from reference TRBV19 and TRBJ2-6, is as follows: DGGITQSPKYLFRKEGQNVTLSCEQNLNHDAMYWYRQDPGQGLRLIYYSQIVNDFQKGDIAEGYSVSREKKESFPLTVTSAQKNPTAFYLCASTLGTGLSGANVLTFGAGSRLTVL.

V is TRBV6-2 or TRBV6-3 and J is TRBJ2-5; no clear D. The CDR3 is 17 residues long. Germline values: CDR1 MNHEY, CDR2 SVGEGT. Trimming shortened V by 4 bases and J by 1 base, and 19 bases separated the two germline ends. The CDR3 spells CASSSPSLGGPQETQYF. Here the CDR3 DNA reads TGTGCCAGCAGTTCCCCCTCTCTTGGTGGGCCCCAAGAGACCCAGTACTTC.

Written as DNA, the CDR3 is TGTGCCAGCTCACCACCGGGAGCCAGGACCTACGAGCAGTACTTC. Its translation is CASSPPGARTYEQYF. V usage is TRBV18 and J usage is TRBJ2-7, with D possibly TRBD2 on 5 matching bases. The germline V gene encodes CDR1 KGHSH and CDR2 LQKENI. The CDR3 contains 15 residues. V gave up 0 bases and J gave up 2 bases, with 11 bases separating them.

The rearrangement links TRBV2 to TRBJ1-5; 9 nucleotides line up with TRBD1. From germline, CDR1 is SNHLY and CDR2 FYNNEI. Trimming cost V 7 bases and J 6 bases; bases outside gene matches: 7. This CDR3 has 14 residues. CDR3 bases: TGTGCCAGCAATGACAGGGGGATGGTTCAGCCCCAGCATTTT. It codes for CASNDRGMVQPQHF.

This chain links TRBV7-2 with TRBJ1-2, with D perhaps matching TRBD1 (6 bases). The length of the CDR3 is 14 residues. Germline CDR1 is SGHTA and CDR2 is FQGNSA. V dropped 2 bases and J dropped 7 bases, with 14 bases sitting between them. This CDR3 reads CASSLNRVALGYTF. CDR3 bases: TGTGCCAGCAGCTTAAACAGGGTGGCCCTTGGCTACACCTTC.

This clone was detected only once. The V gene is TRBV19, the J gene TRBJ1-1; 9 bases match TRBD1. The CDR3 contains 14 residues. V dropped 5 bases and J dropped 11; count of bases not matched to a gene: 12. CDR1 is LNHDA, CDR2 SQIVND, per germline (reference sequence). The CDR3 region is CASSSQVGTGRAFF. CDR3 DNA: TGTGCCAGTAGTTCCCAGGTGGGGACAGGGCGTGCTTTCTTT.

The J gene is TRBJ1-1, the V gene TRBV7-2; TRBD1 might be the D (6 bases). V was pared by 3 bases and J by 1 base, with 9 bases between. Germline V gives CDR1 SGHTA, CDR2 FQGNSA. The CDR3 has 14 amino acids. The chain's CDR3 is CASSFGTKNTEAFF. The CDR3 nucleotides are TGTGCCAGCAGCTTCGGGACAAAGAACACTGAAGCTTTCTTT.

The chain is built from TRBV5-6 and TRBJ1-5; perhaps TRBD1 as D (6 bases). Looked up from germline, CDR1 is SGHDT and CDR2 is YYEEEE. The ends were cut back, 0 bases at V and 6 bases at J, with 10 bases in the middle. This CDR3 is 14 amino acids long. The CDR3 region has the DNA TGTGCCAGCAGCTTGGGGGGGGGCGGTCAGCCCCAGCATTTT. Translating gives CASSLGGGGQPQHF.

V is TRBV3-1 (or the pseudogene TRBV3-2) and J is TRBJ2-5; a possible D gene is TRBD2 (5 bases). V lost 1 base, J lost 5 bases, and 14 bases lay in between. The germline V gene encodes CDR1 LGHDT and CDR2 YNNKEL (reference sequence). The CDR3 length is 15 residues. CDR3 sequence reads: CASSQVGLRRETQYF. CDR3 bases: TGTGCCAGCAGCCAAGTGGGGTTAAGGAGGGAGACCCAGTACTTC.